Listed below are T cell receptor beta chains from one sample, sequenced in a study of T cell responses to AZD1222 COVID-19 vaccine. Sequencing was performed with immunoSEQ multiplex PCR; in TCRdb, only in-frame clones are kept and a portion is missing. The sample yields under 150,000 clones, 90% seen once. The sample in question was peripheral blood, obtained on day 0 of AZD1222 vaccination. The origin of the receptors is an adult in good health. Both conserved end residues are part of each CDR3. Fields, in order: J gene, clone size, V gene, D gene, CDR3 DNA, CDR3 protein. D genes are given only for firm matches. The size of a clone is reported for some rows only, either as once, few or many, or as a class for expanded clones.

>TRBJ2-3|-|TRBV5-1|TRBD2
TGCGCCAGCAGCTTGGGGGGACTAGGCAGAGATACGCAGTATTTT
CASSLGGLGRDTQYF
>TRBJ2-2|-|TRBV19|-
TGTGCCAGTAGTATTAGCCTGGGGGGCACCGGGGAGCTGTTTTTT
CASSISLGGTGELFF
>TRBJ1-2|-|TRBV19|TRBD1
TGTGCCAGTTCGGCGACAGGGGTCTATGGCTACACCTTC
CASSATGVYGYTF
>TRBJ1-1|once|TRBV28|-
TGTGCCAGCAGCCCCGTGGACAGATTCTTGAACACTGAAGCTTTCTTT
CASSPVDRFLNTEAFF
>TRBJ1-1|-|TRBV19|-
TGTGCCAGTAGTATGACAGGTTTGAACACTGAAGCTTTCTTT
CASSMTGLNTEAFF
>TRBJ1-5|-|TRBV19|TRBD1
TGTGCCAGTAGTCCTCGGGACAGGGGGAAGGGCAATCAGCCCCAGCATTTT
CASSPRDRGKGNQPQHF
>TRBJ1-6|-|TRBV24-1|TRBD1
TGTGCCACCAGTGATTTATTTTTCGGGACAGCTTATTCACCCCTCCACTTT
CATSDLFFGTAYSPLHF
>TRBJ1-2|-|TRBV28|-
TGTGCCAGCAGCAGCGAGGGGCAAAATGACTATGGCTACACCTTC
CASSSEGQNDYGYTF
>TRBJ2-6|-|TRBV15|-
TGTGCCACCAGCAGAGGGACAGCCAACGTCCTGACTTTC
CATSRGTANVLTF
>TRBJ2-7|-|TRBV27|-
TGTGCCAGCAGTTTACGATTAAGTTTTCTACCCTACGAGCAGTACTTC
CASSLRLSFLPYEQYF
>TRBJ2-1|-|TRBV12-2|-
TGTGCAAGTCGCTTAGTCCCTAGCGGGAGACTCTACAATGAGCAGTTCTTC
CASRLVPSGRLYNEQFF
>TRBJ1-1|-|TRBV19|-
TGTGCCAGTAGCCAACGGGGGGTCGCTGAAGCTTTCTTT
CASSQRGVAEAFF
>TRBJ1-5|-|TRBV5-1|TRBD1
TGCGCCAGCAGCCTACAGGGGGCGAGAGGACAGCCCCAGCATTTT
CASSLQGARGQPQHF
>TRBJ2-5|once|TRBV2|-
TGTGCCAGCAGTGAAGGGCGTGGTGTCGAGACCCAGTACTTC
CASSEGRGVETQYF
>TRBJ1-2|-|TRBV19|-
TGTGCCAGTAGTACCCCCGACAGAAACTATGGCTACACCTTC
CASSTPDRNYGYTF
>TRBJ2-7|-|TRBV11-2|-
TGTGCCAGCAGCTTAGTATCCCAACCCGACTACGAGCAGTACTTC
CASSLVSQPDYEQYF
>TRBJ2-7|-|TRBV5-6|-
TGTGCCAGCAGCTTGTGGCATCGGAGCTCCTACGAGCAGTACTTC
CASSLWHRSSYEQYF
>TRBJ2-2|once|TRBV19|-
TGTGCCAGTAGTCACGGCCAGTGGGAGAGAACCGGGGAGCTGTTTTTT
CASSHGQWERTGELFF
>TRBJ1-3|-|TRBV7-6|TRBD1
TGTGCCAGCACCCCTTCGGGGAGGCTGGGCGCAGGGGGGAACACCATATATTTT
CASTPSGRLGAGGNTIYF
>TRBJ1-2|-|TRBV18|-
TGTGCCAGCTCCCCCGACTACCAGGGGGGCTACACCTTC
CASSPDYQGGYTF
>TRBJ2-2|-|TRBV19|TRBD1
TGTGCCAGTAGTAGCCAGACAGGGGGGACCGGGGAGCTGTTTTTT
CASSSQTGGTGELFF
>TRBJ1-3|-|TRBV27|-
TGTGCCAGCAGTACCGACAGGTCCTCTGGAAACACCATATATTTT
CASSTDRSSGNTIYF
>TRBJ1-5|-|TRBV30|TRBD1
TGTGCCTTTTCAGGGGGGGGTTCCAGCCAGCCCCAGCATTTT
CAFSGGGSSQPQHF
>TRBJ1-4|-|TRBV2|TRBD1
TGTGCCAGCAGTGACCCGGGACAGACTAATGAAAAACTGTTTTTT
CASSDPGQTNEKLFF
>TRBJ2-3|-|TRBV27|-
TGTGCCAGCAATCCGTGGGGCACAGATACGCAGTATTTT
CASNPWGTDTQYF
>TRBJ1-5|-|TRBV19|-
TGTGCCAGTAGTGAAGACCCTAGCAATCAGCCCCAGCATTTT
CASSEDPSNQPQHF
>TRBJ2-3|-|TRBV6-1|-
TGTGCCAGCAGTGAACTGGGGACAGATACGCAGTATTTT
CASSELGTDTQYF
>TRBJ2-2|-|TRBV19|-
TGTGCCAGTAGGGGGCTGGGAACCGGGGAGCTGTTTTTT
CASRGLGTGELFF
>TRBJ1-5|-|TRBV12-3/TRBV12-4|-
TGTGCCAGCAGTTTAGGGAGCAATCAGCCCCAGCATTTT
CASSLGSNQPQHF
>TRBJ1-3|-|TRBV4-1|-
TGCGCCAGCAGCCAGCCTACAGGGATGGTCTCTGGAAACACCATATATTTT
CASSQPTGMVSGNTIYF
>TRBJ2-5|-|TRBV9|TRBD2
TGTGCCAGCAGCGAACGACTAGCGGGAGAGCCCGAGACCCAGTACTTC
CASSERLAGEPETQYF
>TRBJ2-5|-|TRBV4-2|-
TGTGCCAGCAGCCAAGTAGGAGGACAGAACCAAGAGACCCAGTACTTC
CASSQVGGQNQETQYF
>TRBJ1-3|once|TRBV27|-
TGTGCCAGCAGTACCGGACAGTTCCGCACCATATATTTT
CASSTGQFRTIYF
>TRBJ1-5|once|TRBV7-2|-
TGTGCCAGCAGCCCGAGCCAGGGAGTTAGCAATCAGCCCCAGCATTTT
CASSPSQGVSNQPQHF
>TRBJ1-5|-|TRBV7-9|-
TGTGCCAGCAGCTTAGGAGGTGATCAGCCCCAGCATTTT
CASSLGGDQPQHF
>TRBJ2-6|-|TRBV28|-
TGTGCCAGCAGTAACCGCAGGGTAAGGGCCAACGTCCTGACTTTC
CASSNRRVRANVLTF
>TRBJ1-4|few|TRBV30|-
TGTGCCTGGAGTCCCCCTTACAGGGCGGCTAATGAAAAACTGTTTTTT
CAWSPPYRAANEKLFF
>TRBJ2-1|-|TRBV18|-
TGTGCCAGCGCACCAAGAGCCAATGAGCAGTTCTTC
CASAPRANEQFF
>TRBJ2-7|-|TRBV29-1|-
TGCAGCGTTGAAGACAGGGGTTACTACGAGCAGTACTTC
CSVEDRGYYEQYF
>TRBJ1-2|-|TRBV2|TRBD1
TGTGCCAGCAGCCCAGGCCCGGACAGGGGTGTCGGCTACACCTTC
CASSPGPDRGVGYTF
>TRBJ1-6|-|TRBV4-1|TRBD1
TGCGCCAGCAGCAGCAGGGGGGATTCACCCCTCCACTTT
CASSSRGDSPLHF
>TRBJ1-2|few|TRBV30|-
TGTGCCTGGACCTCCAGCGTCGGGGGCTACACCTTC
CAWTSSVGGYTF
>TRBJ1-5|-|TRBV28|-
TGTGCCAGCAGTCCGGGGGGTAGCAATCAGCCCCAGCATTTT
CASSPGGSNQPQHF
>TRBJ1-3|-|TRBV7-8|-
TGTGCCAGCAGCCTAACAGGGAGAGGAAACACCATATATTTT
CASSLTGRGNTIYF
>TRBJ1-2|-|TRBV11-2|-
TGTGCCAGCAGCTTAAGCCTGACAGGAGCTGGTGGCTACACCTTC
CASSLSLTGAGGYTF
>TRBJ2-7|-|TRBV20-1|TRBD1
TGCAGTGCTAGTGTAGGTACAGGGGGCGGGCAGTACTTC
CSASVGTGGGQYF
>TRBJ2-3|-|TRBV5-6|-
TGTGCCAGCAGCTTGGGGGCTCAGCGCACAGATACGCAGTATTTT
CASSLGAQRTDTQYF
>TRBJ1-2|-|TRBV6-5|-
TGTGCCAGCAGCCCATTATTAGACAGGCCCTATGGCTACACCTTC
CASSPLLDRPYGYTF
>TRBJ1-1|few|TRBV19|TRBD1
TGTGCCAGTAGTTTGGACAGGGACACTGAAGCTTTCTTT
CASSLDRDTEAFF
>TRBJ2-5|-|TRBV6-5|-
TGTGCCAGCAGTTACCAGTCCGGGGGCCAAGAGACCCAGTACTTC
CASSYQSGGQETQYF
>TRBJ2-1|-|TRBV5-1|-
TGCGCCAGCAGCCGACCTACCATGCATGAGCAGTTCTTC
CASSRPTMHEQFF
>TRBJ1-2|-|TRBV24-1|-
TGTGCCACCAGTGCTGAGGCCTATGGCTACACCTTC
CATSAEAYGYTF
>TRBJ1-5|-|TRBV6-6|-
TGTGCCAGCAGCGAAAGCGATAGCAATCAGCCCCAGCATTTT
CASSESDSNQPQHF
>TRBJ2-2|-|TRBV7-9|-
TGTGCCAGCAGCTTAGTCGGGCAGAGGACCGGGGAGCTGTTTTTT
CASSLVGQRTGELFF
>TRBJ2-2|-|TRBV5-1|TRBD1
TGCGCCAGCAGCTCGGGACAGGGGACGAACACCGGGGAGCTGTTTTTT
CASSSGQGTNTGELFF
>TRBJ1-5|-|TRBV28|TRBD1
TGTGCCAGCAGGGACAGGAGAAGGAATCAGCCCCAGCATTTT
CASRDRRRNQPQHF
>TRBJ2-5|-|TRBV30|-
TGTGCCTGGAGTCCCCCTGGGGAGACCCAGTACTTC
CAWSPPGETQYF
>TRBJ1-1|-|TRBV27|-
TGTGCCAGCAGTTGGAGGAGGGGCCTGAACACTGAAGCTTTCTTT
CASSWRRGLNTEAFF
>TRBJ2-1|-|TRBV10-3|-
TGTGCCATCAGTGAGACCGTTTACAATGAGCAGTTCTTC
CAISETVYNEQFF
>TRBJ2-2|-|TRBV7-2|TRBD2
TGTGCCAGCAGCTCGACTAGCGGGAGTGTCACCGGGGAGCTGTTTTTT
CASSSTSGSVTGELFF